This T cell receptor (beta chain) emerged from a study of T cells in Graves' hyperthyroidism and ophthalmopathy. This CDR3 has 13 amino acids. Germline CDR1 MDHEN, CDR2 SYDVKM. V was pared by 2 bases and J by 8 bases, with 12 bases between. This clonotype was detected many times. What it binds is not known. Amplification targeted TCR beta CDR3 regions from RNA transcripts. The HTBI set primed first-round TCR CDR3 RT-PCR. A single record per CDR3 protein comes from TCRdb applying MiXCR to the multiplex PCR reads. The sample yields fewer than 850,000 distinct CDR3 sequences, roughly 17% seen once. Study-level results: Most thyroid clonotypes with frequency above 0.001 were detected in blood.

This receptor was identified in a man aged 45-65 years with Graves' hyperthyroidism. The rearrangement uses TRBV28 and TRBJ1-1; D perhaps matches TRBD1 (5 bases). Sequenced input: blood. CDR3 loop: CASSLRRTREAFF. For the CDR3, the DNA is TGTGCCAGCAGTTTAAGACGGACACGAGAAGCTTTCTTT.